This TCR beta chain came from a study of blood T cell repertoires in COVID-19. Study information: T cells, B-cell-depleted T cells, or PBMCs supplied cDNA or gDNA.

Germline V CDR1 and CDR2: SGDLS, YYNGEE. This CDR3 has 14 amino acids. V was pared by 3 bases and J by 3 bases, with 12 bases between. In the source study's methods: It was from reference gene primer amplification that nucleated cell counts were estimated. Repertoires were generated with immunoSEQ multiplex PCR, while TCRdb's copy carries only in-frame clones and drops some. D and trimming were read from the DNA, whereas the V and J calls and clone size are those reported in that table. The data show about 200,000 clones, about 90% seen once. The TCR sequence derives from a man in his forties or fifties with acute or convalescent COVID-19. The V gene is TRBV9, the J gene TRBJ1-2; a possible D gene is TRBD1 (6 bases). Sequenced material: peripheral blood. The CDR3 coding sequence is TGTGCCAGCAGCGCCACAGGGTCCCACTATGGCTACACCTTC. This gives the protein CASSATGSHYGYTF.